The TCR beta chain under discussion was sequenced for a study of lymphopenia after photon versus proton radiotherapy. Study-wide results and caveats: Better survival with proton therapy was suggested as possible, not demonstrated. Relative stability marked proton patients; photon patients lost diversity and naive cells. In patients who died, overall survival fell as post-nadir TCR diversity dropped more.

Trimming took off 1 base at V and 6 bases at J, with 7 bases between the two ends. The V gene's germline CDR1 is GTSNPN and CDR2 SVGIG (reference sequence). This CDR3 spans 11 amino acids. TCRdb keeps only in-frame clones here, not all; method: immunoSEQ multiplex PCR. The data contain around 4,200 clones, roughly 73% of them singletons. This clone ranks as medium-sized. Antigen specificity is unknown. The V gene is TRBV30, the J gene TRBJ2-7, with TRBD1 as a possible D gene (5 bases). The sequence was obtained from a man older than 75 with esophageal cancer. This material consisted of peripheral blood, taken from a patient treated with proton-based radiotherapy. The CDR3 here is CAWSGQSEQYF. The CDR3 nucleotides read TGTGCCTGGAGTGGACAGTCCGAGCAGTACTTC.